This T cell receptor (beta chain) came from a study of cytotoxic CD8 clonotypes in ibrutinib-treated CLL. At the level of the study: An average of about 260,000 productive templates and 80,000 to 100,000 productive rearrangements was obtained per sample. Study findings and constraints: Baseline values of clonality outstripped age-matched healthy donors and followed circulating CD8+ T-cell counts.

Of note for this clone: Its antigen is unknown.

The table came from immunoSEQ multiplex PCR; TCRdb's copy has only in-frame clones and leaves some out. Among 55,000 to 60,000 clones, 50% to 70% were seen once, and the ten largest hold about 24%. The CDR3 has 15 residues. The V and J ends lost 5 bases and 4 bases respectively, with 16 bases between them. CDR1 is LGHNA and CDR2 is YNFKEQ in the germline V gene. The specimen comprised PBMCs, sampled at disease progression, from a patient treated with ibrutinib. The receptor comes from a human donor with chronic lymphocytic leukemia. The rearrangement joins TRBV4-2 to TRBJ2-3, with D perhaps TRBD2 (6 bases). The CDR3 coding sequence is TGTGCCAGCAGCGCCGGGACTGGGGGGTCAGATACGCAGTATTTT. Translated, it gives CASSAGTGGSDTQYF.